Here is one T cell receptor beta chain with its context. The data originate from a study of shared clonotypes between healthy human individuals. The V and J ends lost 6 bases and 3 bases respectively, with 11 bases between them. Germline V gives CDR1 LNHDA, CDR2 SQIVND (reference sequence). The CDR3 length is 13 residues. TCRdb's table, derived via immunoSEQ multiplex PCR, lists solely in-frame clones and lacks some. The sample has 1.5 million to 1.9 million clones; 98% are singletons. The sample was naive CD4+ T cells sorted from blood. Stated subset: CD45RA+ positively selected. The TCR comes from a young man in good health. The rearrangement joins TRBV19 to TRBJ1-1; no reliable D call. The chain's CDR3 is CASSPVRDTEAFF. CDR3 in DNA: TGTGCCAGTAGCCCCGTTAGGGACACTGAAGCTTTCTTT.